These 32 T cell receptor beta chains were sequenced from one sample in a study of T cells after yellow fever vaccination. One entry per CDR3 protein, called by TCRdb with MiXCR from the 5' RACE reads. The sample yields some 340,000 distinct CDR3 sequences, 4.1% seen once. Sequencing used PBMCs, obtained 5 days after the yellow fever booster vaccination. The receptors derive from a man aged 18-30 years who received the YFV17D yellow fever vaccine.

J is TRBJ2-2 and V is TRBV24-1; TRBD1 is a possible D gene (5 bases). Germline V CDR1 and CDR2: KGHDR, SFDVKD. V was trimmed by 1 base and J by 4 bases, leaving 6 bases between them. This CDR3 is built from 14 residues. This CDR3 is CATSDLDSTGELFF. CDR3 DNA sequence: TGTGCCACCAGTGATTTAGACAGCACCGGGGAGCTGTTTTTT.

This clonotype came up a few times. The DNA of the CDR3 is TGTGCCAGCAGCTCCCTAGCGGGGGGAACCTACGAGCAGTACTTC. As protein: CASSSLAGGTYEQYF. The chain uses TRBV27 and TRBJ2-7; 11 bases line up with TRBD2. This CDR3 has 15 amino acids. J was trimmed by 2 bases and V by 6 bases; bases with no gene match: 6. The germline V gene has CDR1 MNHEY and CDR2 SMNVEV (reference sequence).

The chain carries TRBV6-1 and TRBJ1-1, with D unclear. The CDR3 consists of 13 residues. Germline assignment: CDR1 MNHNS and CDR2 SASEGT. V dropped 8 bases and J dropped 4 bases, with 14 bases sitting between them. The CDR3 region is CASARTQGTEAFF. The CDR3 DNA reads TGTGCCAGCGCTCGGACCCAAGGCACTGAAGCTTTCTTT.

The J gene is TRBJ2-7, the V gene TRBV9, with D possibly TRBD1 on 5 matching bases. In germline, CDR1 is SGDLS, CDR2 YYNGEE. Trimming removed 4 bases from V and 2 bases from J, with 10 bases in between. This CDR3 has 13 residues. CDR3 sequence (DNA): TGTGCCAGCAGCCCGTCGACAGCCTACGAGCAGTACTTC. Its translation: CASSPSTAYEQYF.

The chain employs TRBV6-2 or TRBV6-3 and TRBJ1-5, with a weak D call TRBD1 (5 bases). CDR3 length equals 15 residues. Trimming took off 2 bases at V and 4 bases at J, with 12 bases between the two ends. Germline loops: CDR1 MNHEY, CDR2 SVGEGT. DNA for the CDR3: TGTGCCAGCAGTTACCCCGGGACCAGGAATCAGCCCCAGCATTTT. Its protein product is CASSYPGTRNQPQHF.

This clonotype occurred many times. The CDR3 loop reads CASSLVAGINNEQFF. For the CDR3, the DNA is TGTGCCAGCAGCTTAGTAGCGGGGATCAACAATGAGCAGTTCTTC. The chain has TRBV7-2 and TRBJ2-1, with 8 bases aligning to TRBD2. Germline loops: CDR1 SGHTA, CDR2 FQGNSA. The CDR3 is 15 amino acids. V was clipped by 1 base and J by 5 bases; unmatched bases: 4.

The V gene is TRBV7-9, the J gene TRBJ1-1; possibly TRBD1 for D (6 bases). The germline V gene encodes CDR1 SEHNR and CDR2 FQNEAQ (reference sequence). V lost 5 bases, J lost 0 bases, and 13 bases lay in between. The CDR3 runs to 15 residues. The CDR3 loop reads CASSKNRDMNTEAFF. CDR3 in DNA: TGTGCCAGCAGCAAAAACAGGGACATGAACACTGAAGCTTTCTTT.

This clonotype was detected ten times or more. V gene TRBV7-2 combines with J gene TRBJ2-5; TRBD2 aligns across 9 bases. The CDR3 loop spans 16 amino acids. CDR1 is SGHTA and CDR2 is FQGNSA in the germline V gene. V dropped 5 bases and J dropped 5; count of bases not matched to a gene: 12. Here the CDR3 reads CASSPIPGGGAETQYF. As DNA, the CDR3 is TGTGCCAGCAGCCCCATCCCGGGCGGGGGGGCTGAGACCCAGTACTTC.

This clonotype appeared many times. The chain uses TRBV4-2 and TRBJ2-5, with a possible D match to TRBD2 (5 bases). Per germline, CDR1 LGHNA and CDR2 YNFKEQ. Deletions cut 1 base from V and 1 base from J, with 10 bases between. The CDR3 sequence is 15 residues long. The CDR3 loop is CASSQGSSGQETQYF. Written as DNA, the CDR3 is TGTGCCAGCAGCCAAGGGAGCAGCGGCCAAGAGACCCAGTACTTC.

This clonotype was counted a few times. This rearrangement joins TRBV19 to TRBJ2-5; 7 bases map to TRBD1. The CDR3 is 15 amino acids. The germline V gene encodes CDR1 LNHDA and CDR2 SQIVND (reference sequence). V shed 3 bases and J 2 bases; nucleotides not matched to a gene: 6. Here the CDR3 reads CASSIDRAPQETQYF. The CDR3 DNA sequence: TGTGCCAGTAGTATTGACAGGGCTCCGCAAGAGACCCAGTACTTC.

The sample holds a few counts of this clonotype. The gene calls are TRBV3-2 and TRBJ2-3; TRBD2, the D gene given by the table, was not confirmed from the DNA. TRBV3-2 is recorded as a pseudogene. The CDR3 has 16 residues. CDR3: CASRQKAGALGDTQYF. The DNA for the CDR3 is TGTGCCAGCAGACAGAAAGCGGGGGCCCTTGGAGATACGCAGTATTTT.

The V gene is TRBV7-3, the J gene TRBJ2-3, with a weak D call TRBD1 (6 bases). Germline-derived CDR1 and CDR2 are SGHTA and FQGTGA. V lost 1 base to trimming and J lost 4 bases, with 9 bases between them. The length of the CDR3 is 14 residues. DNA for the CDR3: TGTGCCAGCAGCTTAAACAGGGTCGCAGATACGCAGTATTTT. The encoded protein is CASSLNRVADTQYF.

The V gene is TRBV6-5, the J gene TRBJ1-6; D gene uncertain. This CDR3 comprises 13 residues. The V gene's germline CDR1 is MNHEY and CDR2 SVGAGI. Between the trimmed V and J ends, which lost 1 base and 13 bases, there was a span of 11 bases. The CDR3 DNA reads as TGTGCCAGCAGTTACTTCGCGGGTTCGCCCCTCCACTTT. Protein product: CASSYFAGSPLHF.

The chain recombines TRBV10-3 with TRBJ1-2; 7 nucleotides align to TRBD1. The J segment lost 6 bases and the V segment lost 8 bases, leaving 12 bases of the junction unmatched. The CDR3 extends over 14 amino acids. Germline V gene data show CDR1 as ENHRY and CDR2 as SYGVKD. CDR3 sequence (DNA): TGTGCCATCGCTTGGCCTGGACAGGAGGATGGCTACACCTTC. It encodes CAIAWPGQEDGYTF.

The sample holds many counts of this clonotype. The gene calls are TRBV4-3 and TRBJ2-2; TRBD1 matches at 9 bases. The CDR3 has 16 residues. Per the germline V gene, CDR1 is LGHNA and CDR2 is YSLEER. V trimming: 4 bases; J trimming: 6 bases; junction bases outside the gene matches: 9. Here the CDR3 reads CASSPGQGVLSGELFF. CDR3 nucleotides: TGCGCCAGCAGCCCGGGACAGGGAGTTCTCTCCGGGGAGCTGTTTTTT.

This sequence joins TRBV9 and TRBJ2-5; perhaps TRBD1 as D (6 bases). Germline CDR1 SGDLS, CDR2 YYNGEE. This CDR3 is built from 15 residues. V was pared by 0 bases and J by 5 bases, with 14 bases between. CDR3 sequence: CASSVDNRALETQYF. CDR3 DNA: TGTGCCAGCAGCGTAGATAACAGGGCGTTGGAGACCCAGTACTTC.

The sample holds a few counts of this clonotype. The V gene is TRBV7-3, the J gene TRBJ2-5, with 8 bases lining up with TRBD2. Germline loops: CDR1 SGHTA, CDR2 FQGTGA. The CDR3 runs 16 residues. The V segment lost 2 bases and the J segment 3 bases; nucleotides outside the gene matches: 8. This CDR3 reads CASSLAGGSGEETQYF. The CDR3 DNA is TGTGCCAGCAGCTTAGCGGGGGGTAGCGGGGAAGAGACCCAGTACTTC.

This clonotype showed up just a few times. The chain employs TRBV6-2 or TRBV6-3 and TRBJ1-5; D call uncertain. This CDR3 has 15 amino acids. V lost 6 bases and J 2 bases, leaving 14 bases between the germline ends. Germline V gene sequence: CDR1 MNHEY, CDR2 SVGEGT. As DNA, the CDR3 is TGTGCCAGCAGACCCACAATTCCGGGCAATCAGCCCCAGCATTTT. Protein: CASRPTIPGNQPQHF.

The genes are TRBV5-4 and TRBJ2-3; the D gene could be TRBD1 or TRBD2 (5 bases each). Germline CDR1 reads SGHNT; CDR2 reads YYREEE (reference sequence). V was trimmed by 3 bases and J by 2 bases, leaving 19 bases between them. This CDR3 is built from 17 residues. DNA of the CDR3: TGTGCCAGCAGCTCCCATTCTGGGGCGGGCGCCACAGATACGCAGTATTTT. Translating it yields CASSSHSGAGATDTQYF.

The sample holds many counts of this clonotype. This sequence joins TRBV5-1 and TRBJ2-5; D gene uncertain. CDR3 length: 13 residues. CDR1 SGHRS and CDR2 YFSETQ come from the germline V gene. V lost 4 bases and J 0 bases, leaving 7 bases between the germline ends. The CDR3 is CASSATNQETQYF. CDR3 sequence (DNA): TGCGCCAGCAGCGCTACTAACCAAGAGACCCAGTACTTC. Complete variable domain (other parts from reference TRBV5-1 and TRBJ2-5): KAGVTQTPRYLIKTRGQQVTLSCSPISGHRSVSWYQQTPGQGLQFLFEYFSETQRNKGNFPGRFSGRQFSNSRSEMNVSTLELGDSALYLCASSATNQETQYFGPGTRLLVL.

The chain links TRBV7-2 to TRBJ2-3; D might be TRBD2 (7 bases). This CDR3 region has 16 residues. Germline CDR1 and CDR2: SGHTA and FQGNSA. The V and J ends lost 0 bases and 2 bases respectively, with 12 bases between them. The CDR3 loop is CASSLAGGANTDTQYF. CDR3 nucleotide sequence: TGTGCCAGCAGCTTAGCGGGGGGGGCTAACACAGATACGCAGTATTTT.

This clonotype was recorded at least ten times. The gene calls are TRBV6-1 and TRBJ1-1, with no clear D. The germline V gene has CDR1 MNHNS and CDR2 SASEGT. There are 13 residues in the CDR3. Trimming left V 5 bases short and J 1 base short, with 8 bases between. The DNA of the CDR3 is TGTGCCAGCAGTACACACGGGAACACTGAAGCTTTCTTT. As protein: CASSTHGNTEAFF.

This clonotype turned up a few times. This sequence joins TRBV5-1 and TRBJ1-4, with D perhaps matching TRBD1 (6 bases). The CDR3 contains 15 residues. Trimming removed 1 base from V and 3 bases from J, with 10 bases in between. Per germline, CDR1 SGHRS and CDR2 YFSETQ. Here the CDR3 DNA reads TGCGCCAGCAGCTTGCGGGGACACCCTAATGAAAAACTGTTTTTT. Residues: CASSLRGHPNEKLFF.

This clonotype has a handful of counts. The CDR3 sequence is CASSARGRSEKLFF. The DNA for the CDR3 is TGCGCCAGCAGCGCCAGGGGAAGAAGTGAAAAACTGTTTTTT. The chain combines TRBV5-1 with TRBJ1-4, with D possibly being TRBD1 (6 bases). Deletions cut 4 bases from V and 7 bases from J, with 14 bases between. The CDR3 loop spans 14 amino acids. CDR1 and CDR2 from the germline V gene are SGHRS and YFSETQ.

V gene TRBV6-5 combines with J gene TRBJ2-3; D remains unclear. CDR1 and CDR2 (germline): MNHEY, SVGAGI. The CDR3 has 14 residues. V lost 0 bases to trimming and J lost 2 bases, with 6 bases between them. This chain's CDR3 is CASSYSPTTDTQYF. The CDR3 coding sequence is TGTGCCAGCAGTTACTCCCCCACCACAGATACGCAGTATTTT.

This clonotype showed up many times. The CDR3 coding sequence is TGTGCCAGCAGTTACTCCTCAGGCATGAACACTGAAGCTTTCTTT. It encodes CASSYSSGMNTEAFF. The V and J genes are TRBV6-5 and TRBJ1-1; D is unresolved. V was clipped by 0 bases and J by 0 bases, with 8 bases between them. Germline CDR1 is MNHEY and CDR2 is SVGAGI. The CDR3 is 15 amino acids.

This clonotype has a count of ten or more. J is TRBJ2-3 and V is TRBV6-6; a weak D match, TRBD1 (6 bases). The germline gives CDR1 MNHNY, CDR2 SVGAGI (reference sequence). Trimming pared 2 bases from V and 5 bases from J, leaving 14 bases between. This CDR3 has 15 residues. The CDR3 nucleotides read TGTGCCAGCAGTTACGGTCAGGGGAGAAGAGATACGCAGTATTTT. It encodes CASSYGQGRRDTQYF.

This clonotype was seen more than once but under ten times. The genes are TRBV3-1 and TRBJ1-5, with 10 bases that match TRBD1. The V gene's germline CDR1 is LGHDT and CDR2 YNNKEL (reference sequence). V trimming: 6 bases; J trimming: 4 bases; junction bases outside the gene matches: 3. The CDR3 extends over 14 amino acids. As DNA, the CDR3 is TGTGCCAGCAGGGGGACAGGGGATAATCAGCCCCAGCATTTT. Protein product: CASRGTGDNQPQHF.

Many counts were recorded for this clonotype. The CDR3 nucleotides are TGCAGTGCCCGGACTAGCGGGGGGGCAAATACGCAGTATTTT. This codes for CSARTSGGANTQYF. V is TRBV20-1 and J is TRBJ2-3, with TRBD2 matching 15 bases. Trimming removed 6 bases from V and 7 bases from J; junction bases left unmatched: 5. The CDR3 is 14 amino acids. Germline CDR1 is DFQATT and CDR2 is SNEGSKA (reference sequence).

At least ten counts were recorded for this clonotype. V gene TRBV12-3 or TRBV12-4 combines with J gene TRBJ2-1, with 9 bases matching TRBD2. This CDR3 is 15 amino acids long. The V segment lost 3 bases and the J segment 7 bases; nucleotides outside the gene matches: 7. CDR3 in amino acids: CASSLSGGRGNEQFF. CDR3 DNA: TGTGCCAGCAGTTTGAGCGGGGGGCGAGGGAATGAGCAGTTCTTC.

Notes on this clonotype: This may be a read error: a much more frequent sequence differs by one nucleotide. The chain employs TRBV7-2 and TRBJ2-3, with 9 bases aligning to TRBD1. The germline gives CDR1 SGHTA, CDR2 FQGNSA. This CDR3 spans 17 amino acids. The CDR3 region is CASSPRRSGQGRDTRYF. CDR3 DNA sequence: TGTGCCAGCAGTCCCCGCCGGTCGGGACAGGGAAGAGATACGCGGTATTTT.

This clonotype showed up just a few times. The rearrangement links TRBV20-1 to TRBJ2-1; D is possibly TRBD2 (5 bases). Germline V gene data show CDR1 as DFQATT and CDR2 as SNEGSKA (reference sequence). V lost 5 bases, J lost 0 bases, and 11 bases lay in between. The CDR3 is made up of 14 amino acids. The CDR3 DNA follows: TGCAGTGCTGAGGACTTCAGCTCCTACAATGAGCAGTTCTTC. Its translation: CSAEDFSSYNEQFF.